This T cell receptor (beta chain) emerged from a study of T cell responses to AZD1222 COVID-19 vaccine. Measured with immunoSEQ multiplex PCR; TCRdb has only the in-frame clones, and not every one. The data show some 80,000 clones, with approximately 80% seen just once and 27% held by the top ten. The germline V and J ends were trimmed by 6 bases and 8 bases, with 13 bases remaining between them. CDR3 length: 12 amino acids. Germline V gene lookup returns CDR1 SEHNR and CDR2 FQNEAQ (reference sequence). This chain uses TRBV7-9 with TRBJ1-2, with D possibly TRBD1 on 5 matching bases. This clonotype originated in an adult who received the MenACWY meningococcal vaccine as a control. This specimen was peripheral blood, taken 28 days after the second dose of the MenACWY control vaccine. The CDR3 reads CASSSDWGGYTF. As DNA, the CDR3 is TGTGCCAGCAGTTCCGACTGGGGCGGCTACACCTTC.